The 9 T cell receptor beta chains below all came from one sample that was sequenced in a study of blood T cell repertoires in COVID-19. Method: immunoSEQ multiplex PCR; TCRdb's copy keeps in-frame clones and lacks some. The table lists around 150,000 clones, roughly nine tenths of them singletons. Sequenced input: peripheral blood. The receptor set was obtained from a human donor in a cohort sampled during active COVID-19.

The chain uses TRBV19 and TRBJ1-5, with TRBD1 matching 10 bases. Germline V gene data show CDR1 as LNHDA and CDR2 as SQIVND (reference sequence). V trimming: 4 bases; J trimming: 0 bases; junction bases outside the gene matches: 15. The CDR3 totals 20 residues. CDR3 amino acids: CASSNPSETGGLYSNQPQHF. CDR3 nucleotide sequence: TGTGCCAGTAGTAACCCCTCCGAGACAGGGGGCCTCTATAGCAATCAGCCCCAGCATTTT.

This clone has just one count. The CDR3 sequence: CASREGAGGPYEQYF. The CDR3, as DNA: TGTGCCAGCAGGGAGGGGGCGGGAGGGCCCTACGAGCAGTACTTC. This chain connects TRBV5-4 to TRBJ2-7, with 9 positions matching TRBD2. Germline V gene sequence: CDR1 SGHNT, CDR2 YYREEE (reference sequence). J lost 2 bases, V lost 5 bases, and 8 bases had no gene match. This CDR3 has 15 residues.

The chain joins TRBV24-1 to TRBJ2-7; 8 nucleotides match TRBD2. After removal of 4 bases from V and 7 bases from J, the junction contained 5 bases not matched to a gene. CDR3 size: 13 residues. The germline V gene has CDR1 KGHDR and CDR2 SFDVKD. In DNA, the CDR3 is TGTGCCACCAGTGAAGCGGGGGCAGAGGAGCAGTACTTC. Translation gives CATSEAGAEEQYF.

This clone appeared a single time. V gene TRBV5-4 combines with J gene TRBJ1-4; 10 nucleotides match TRBD1. V shed 0 bases and J 10 bases; nucleotides not matched to a gene: 3. The CDR3 consists of 14 residues. Germline V CDR1 and CDR2: SGHNT, YYREEE (reference sequence). The CDR3 sequence: CASSLGQGAGKLFF. The CDR3 nucleotides are TGTGCCAGCAGCTTGGGACAGGGGGCAGGAAAACTGTTTTTT.

The chain links TRBV6-2 or TRBV6-3 to TRBJ2-6; D might be TRBD2 (6 bases). The CDR3 contains 16 residues. The V end lost 2 bases, the J end lost 0 bases, and 8 bases lay between the germline ends. Germline V lookup: CDR1 MNHEY, CDR2 SVGEGT. The chain's CDR3 is CASSYEGLSGANVLTF. As DNA, the CDR3 is TGTGCCAGCAGTTACGAGGGACTCTCTGGGGCCAACGTCCTGACTTTC.

This clone was seen a few times. This sequence joins TRBV4-1 and TRBJ1-1; TRBD1 matches at 8 bases. J lost 6 bases, V lost 4 bases, and 13 bases had no gene match. Germline-derived CDR1 and CDR2 are MGHRA and YSYEKL. The CDR3 loop spans 16 amino acids. CDR3 in amino acids: CASSLVIWTGIAEAFF. The CDR3 nucleotides are TGCGCCAGCAGCCTAGTCATCTGGACAGGGATCGCTGAAGCTTTCTTT.

This clone was observed once. CDR3 nucleotide sequence: TGTGCCAGCAGTTTAGAAAGGAGGGTCGGTGAAGCTTTCTTT. The encoded protein is CASSLERRVGEAFF. The rearrangement links TRBV27 to TRBJ1-1; no clear D. The CDR3 length is 14 residues. From germline, CDR1 is MNHEY and CDR2 SMNVEV (reference sequence). The V end was cut by 2 bases, the J end by 7 bases, with 14 bases between.

V and J are TRBV30 and TRBJ2-1, with 12 bases aligning to TRBD2. The CDR3 is 15 residues long. J was trimmed by 2 bases and V by 4 bases; bases with no gene match: 3. The V gene's germline CDR1 is GTSNPN and CDR2 SVGIG (reference sequence). Here the CDR3 DNA reads TGTGCCTGGATAAGGACTAGCGGGGCCTACAATGAGCAGTTCTTC. It translates to CAWIRTSGAYNEQFF.

V gene TRBV10-3 combines with J gene TRBJ2-3; 10 nucleotides agree with TRBD2. CDR1 and CDR2 (germline): ENHRY, SYGVKD. The CDR3 has 17 amino acids. With V trimmed by 10 bases and J by 3 bases, 16 bases remained unmatched. DNA of the CDR3: TGTGCCACCCTAAGCGGGGGGGCGTCATTTTTAACAGATACGCAGTATTTT. The encoded protein is CATLSGGASFLTDTQYF.